The T cell receptor beta chain described here comes from a study of T cell responses to AZD1222 COVID-19 vaccine. Remarks on this clone: Antigen unknown.

The CDR3 runs 14 residues. V gave up 3 bases and J gave up 13 bases, with 21 bases separating them. Germline lookup yields CDR1 SGHTA and CDR2 FQGNSA. Overall study results and limits: Repertoires were obtained solely post-peak T cell response. Targets within unmutated variant regions were reportedly found for nearly half of spike-specific TCRs.

Data came from immunoSEQ multiplex PCR; TCRdb stores just in-frame clones and leaves some out. The data contain tens of thousands of clones, about three quarters of them singletons. The rearrangement links TRBV7-2 to TRBJ1-2; D may be TRBD1 (5 bases). This receptor was identified in an adult who received the AZD1222 COVID-19 vaccine. This material consisted of peripheral blood, taken 28 days after the second AZD1222 dose. The CDR3 nucleotides read TGTGCCAGCAGCTTGGGGCAGGGCCATTTGATGAGCACCTTC. Translation: CASSLGQGHLMSTF.